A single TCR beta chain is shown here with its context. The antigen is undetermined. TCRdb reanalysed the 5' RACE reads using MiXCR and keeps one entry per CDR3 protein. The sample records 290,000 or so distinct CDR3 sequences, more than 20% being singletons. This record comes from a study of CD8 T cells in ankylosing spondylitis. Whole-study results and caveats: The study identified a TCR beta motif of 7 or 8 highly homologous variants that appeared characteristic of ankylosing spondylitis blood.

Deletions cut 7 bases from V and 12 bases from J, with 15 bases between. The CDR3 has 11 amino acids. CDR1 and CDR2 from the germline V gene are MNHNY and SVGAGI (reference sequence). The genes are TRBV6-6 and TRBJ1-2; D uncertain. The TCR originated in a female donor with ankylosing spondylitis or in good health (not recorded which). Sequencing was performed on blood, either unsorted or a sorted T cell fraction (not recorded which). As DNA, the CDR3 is TGTGCCAGCACCCGAGGTCTAGACCACACCTTC. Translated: CASTRGLDHTF.